The rows below give T cell receptor beta chains drawn from one sample of a study of OX40 agonist ivuxolimab in advanced cancers. The protocol was immunoSEQ multiplex PCR, while the TCRdb copy is restricted to in-frame clones and leaves out a portion. This sample has about 54,000 clones, with roughly 81% found just once. Material: CD4+ or CD8+ T cells sorted from blood, obtained in a trial of the OX40 agonist ivuxolimab. These receptors were taken from an adult with an advanced solid tumor such as melanoma, head and neck, liver or kidney cancer. The CDR3 runs from the conserved cysteine through the conserved F or W. The order of the fields is D gene, V gene, clone size, J gene, CDR3 protein, CDR3 DNA. D genes are given only for firm matches. The listing skips clone size in some rows; elsewhere it reads once, few, many or a size class.

>NA|TRBV30|NA|TRBJ1-1
CAWRSMGVGRAEAFF
TGTGCCTGGAGGAGTATGGGGGTTGGGAGAGCTGAAGCTTTCTTT
>NA|TRBV7-8|NA|TRBJ2-2
CASSLRNPTRINANTGELFF
TGTGCCAGCAGCTTACGCAATCCGACAAGAATAAACGCGAACACCGGGGAGCTGTTTTTT
>TRBD1|TRBV28|NA|TRBJ1-1
CASSPWTGVATEAFF
TGTGCCAGCAGTCCCTGGACAGGGGTCGCCACTGAAGCTTTCTTT
>TRBD1|TRBV30|few|TRBJ1-2
CAWSDRDRGGYTF
TGTGCCTGGAGTGACCGGGACAGGGGGGGCTACACCTTC
>TRBD2|TRBV5-4|NA|TRBJ2-5
CASSLGVAGETQYF
TGTGCCAGCAGCTTGGGGGTAGCGGGAGAGACCCAGTACTTC
>TRBD1|TRBV7-2|once|TRBJ2-4
CASSFGSTGLGNIQYF
TGTGCCAGCAGCTTCGGTTCGACAGGGTTGGGGAACATTCAGTACTTC
>TRBD1|TRBV4-1|NA|TRBJ1-4
CASSQIQGAGEKLFF
TGCGCCAGCAGCCAAATACAGGGGGCCGGGGAAAAACTGTTTTTT
>NA|TRBV10-2|NA|TRBJ1-2
CASSWLARYGYTF
TGCGCCAGCAGTTGGTTGGCACGCTATGGCTACACCTTC
>TRBD2|TRBV28|NA|TRBJ2-3
CASSLPAGGPDTQYF
TGTGCCAGCAGTTTACCAGCGGGAGGCCCAGATACGCAGTATTTT
>TRBD1|TRBV18|NA|TRBJ2-5
CASSPPFPGQEEETQYF
TGTGCCAGCTCACCACCGTTCCCGGGACAGGAGGAAGAGACCCAGTACTTC
>NA|TRBV21-1|NA|TRBJ1-5
CASRLGDQPQHF
TGTGCCAGCAGATTGGGAGATCAGCCCCAGCATTTT
>NA|TRBV9|NA|TRBJ1-4
CASSGLLGEKLFF
TGTGCCAGCAGCGGTCTCCTGGGCGAAAAACTGTTTTTT
>TRBD1|TRBV7-2|NA|TRBJ1-2
CASSLVLFRDRDYGYTF
TGTGCCAGCAGCTTAGTACTTTTTAGGGACAGGGACTATGGCTACACCTTC
>TRBD1|TRBV9|once|TRBJ2-2
CASSPGTGAGRAPDTGELFF
TGTGCCAGCAGCCCGGGGACAGGGGCTGGGCGGGCGCCGGACACCGGGGAGCTGTTTTTT
>NA|TRBV5-1|NA|TRBJ1-1
CASSFTGGSAFF
TGCGCCAGCAGCTTTACGGGGGGCTCGGCTTTCTTT
>NA|TRBV6-1|NA|TRBJ1-1
CASSERGDGRAFF
TGTGCCAGCAGTGAGAGGGGGGACGGGCGAGCTTTCTTT
>NA|TRBV11-3|NA|TRBJ1-1
CASSLKVGMNTEAFF
TGTGCCAGCAGCTTAAAGGTGGGAATGAACACTGAAGCTTTCTTT
>NA|TRBV27|NA|TRBJ1-2
CASSLSTDSNGYTF
TGTGCCAGCAGTTTATCGACGGACAGCAATGGCTACACCTTC
>TRBD1|TRBV7-2|NA|TRBJ2-3
CASSSGQGKADTQYF
TGTGCCAGCAGCTCGGGACAGGGGAAGGCAGATACGCAGTATTTT
>TRBD1|TRBV7-2|once|TRBJ1-1
CASSLPGTGSAFF
TGTGCCAGCAGCCTACCCGGGACAGGGTCAGCTTTCTTT
>TRBD1|TRBV11-2|NA|TRBJ1-1
CASSLGRTGEAFF
TGTGCCAGCAGCTTAGGCAGGACAGGGGAAGCTTTCTTT
>NA|TRBV7-5|NA|TRBJ1-5
CASSFRTGGYQPQHF
TGTGCCAGCAGCTTTAGGACAGGGGGGTATCAGCCCCAGCATTTT
>NA|TRBV6-5|few|TRBJ1-6
CASSDRWTTSPLHF
TGTGCCAGCAGTGACCGATGGACGACTTCACCCCTCCACTTT
>NA|TRBV2|once|TRBJ2-5
CASSPSGVGEETQYF
TGTGCCAGCAGTCCCTCGGGGGTAGGAGAAGAGACCCAGTACTTC
>TRBD1|TRBV7-9|NA|TRBJ2-2
CASSFSGQGNTGELFF
TGTGCCAGCAGCTTTTCGGGACAGGGGAACACCGGGGAGCTGTTTTTT
>NA|TRBV28|NA|TRBJ2-7
CASSHLDRDYEQYF
TGTGCCAGCAGTCACCTCGACAGAGACTACGAGCAGTACTTC
>TRBD1|TRBV30|NA|TRBJ2-7
CAFLTGGSYEQYF
TGTGCCTTCCTGACAGGGGGATCCTACGAGCAGTACTTC
>NA|TRBV6-1|NA|TRBJ2-7
CATGGYEQYF
TGTGCCACCGGGGGCTACGAGCAGTACTTC
>NA|TRBV7-9|NA|TRBJ1-1
CASSLGGTNTEAFF
TGTGCCAGCAGCTTAGGCGGGACGAACACTGAAGCTTTCTTT
>NA|TRBV28|NA|TRBJ2-3
CASGGNLGTDTQYF
TGTGCCAGTGGAGGTAATTTGGGCACAGATACGCAGTATTTT
>TRBD2|TRBV10-3|NA|TRBJ2-5
CAISPASGQETQYF
TGTGCCATCAGTCCGGCTAGCGGCCAAGAGACCCAGTACTTC
>NA|TRBV10-1|NA|TRBJ1-5
CASSEAGANQPQHF
TGCGCCAGCAGTGAGGCAGGGGCCAATCAGCCCCAGCATTTT
>NA|TRBV9|NA|TRBJ2-1
CASSSGTREGGEQFF
TGTGCCAGCAGCTCCGGGACCCGCGAGGGCGGTGAGCAGTTCTTC
>NA|TRBV7-9|NA|TRBJ1-2
CASSFLQGAYGYTF
TGTGCCAGCAGCTTTCTACAGGGAGCCTATGGCTACACCTTC
>TRBD1|TRBV6-5|NA|TRBJ1-1
CASSRQGWAFF
TGTGCCAGCAGTCGACAGGGGTGGGCTTTCTTT
>NA|TRBV11-2|NA|TRBJ1-6
CASSLGQGLLNSPLHF
TGTGCCAGCAGCTTAGGGCAGGGCCTCCTTAATTCACCCCTCCACTTT
>TRBD2|TRBV7-9|NA|TRBJ2-1
CASSHRGLAGKSSYNEQFF
TGTGCCAGCAGCCACCGCGGGCTAGCGGGGAAGAGCTCCTACAATGAGCAGTTCTTC
>NA|TRBV28|few|TRBJ2-1
CASSPWDTVRNEQFF
TGTGCCAGCAGTCCATGGGACACCGTCCGCAATGAGCAGTTCTTC
>NA|TRBV11-1|few|TRBJ2-2
CASSHHYRFPNTGELFF
TGTGCCAGCAGCCACCATTACAGGTTTCCGAACACCGGGGAGCTGTTTTTT
>NA|TRBV9|NA|TRBJ1-6
CASSVDSFYNSPLHF
TGTGCCAGCAGCGTAGACAGCTTCTATAATTCACCCCTCCACTTT
>NA|TRBV7-9|NA|TRBJ2-7
CASSFSATSYEQYF
TGTGCCAGCAGCTTCAGCGCAACCTCCTACGAGCAGTACTTC
>TRBD2|TRBV5-1|NA|TRBJ2-1
CASSHPTTSGGPYNEQFF
TGCGCCAGCAGCCACCCAACGACTAGCGGGGGACCCTACAATGAGCAGTTCTTC
>NA|TRBV2|NA|TRBJ2-5
CASSRGLQETQYF
TGTGCCAGCAGCCGGGGACTGCAAGAGACCCAGTACTTC
>NA|TRBV5-6|NA|TRBJ2-2
CASSFGQGINTGELFF
NA
>TRBD1|TRBV6-1|NA|TRBJ2-3
CASSGGTGGLDTQYF
TGTGCCAGCAGTGGGGGGACAGGGGGTCTAGATACGCAGTATTTT
>NA|TRBV4-1|NA|TRBJ2-3
CASSQESDEETTDTQYF
TGCGCCAGCAGCCAAGAGTCGGATGAGGAGACCACAGATACGCAGTATTTT
>TRBD1|TRBV4-1|few|TRBJ2-7
CASSQILSSRGNYEQYF
TGCGCCAGCAGCCAAATCCTATCAAGCAGGGGGAACTACGAGCAGTACTTC
>NA|TRBV7-3|NA|TRBJ2-7
CASSWTASYEQYF
TGTGCCAGCAGCTGGACTGCCTCCTACGAGCAGTACTTC
>NA|TRBV6-1|once|TRBJ1-2
CASSETFNYGYTF
TGTGCCAGCAGTGAGACTTTTAATTATGGCTACACCTTC
>NA|TRBV7-9|NA|TRBJ1-1
CASSFYKLETEAFF
TGTGCCAGCAGCTTTTACAAGTTAGAGACTGAAGCTTTCTTT